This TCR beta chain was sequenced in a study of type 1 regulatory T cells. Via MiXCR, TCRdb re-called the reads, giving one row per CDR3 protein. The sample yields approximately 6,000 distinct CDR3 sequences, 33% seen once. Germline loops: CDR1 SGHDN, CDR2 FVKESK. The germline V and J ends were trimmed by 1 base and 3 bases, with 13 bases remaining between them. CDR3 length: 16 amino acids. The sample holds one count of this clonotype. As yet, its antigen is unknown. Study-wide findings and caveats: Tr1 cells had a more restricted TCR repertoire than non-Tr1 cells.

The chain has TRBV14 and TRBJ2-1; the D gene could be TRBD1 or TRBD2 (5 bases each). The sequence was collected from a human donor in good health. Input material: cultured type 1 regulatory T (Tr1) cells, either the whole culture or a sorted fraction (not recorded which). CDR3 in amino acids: CASSQGLGEFYNEQFF. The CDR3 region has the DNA TGTGCCAGCAGCCAAGGGTTGGGGGAGTTCTACAATGAGCAGTTCTTC.